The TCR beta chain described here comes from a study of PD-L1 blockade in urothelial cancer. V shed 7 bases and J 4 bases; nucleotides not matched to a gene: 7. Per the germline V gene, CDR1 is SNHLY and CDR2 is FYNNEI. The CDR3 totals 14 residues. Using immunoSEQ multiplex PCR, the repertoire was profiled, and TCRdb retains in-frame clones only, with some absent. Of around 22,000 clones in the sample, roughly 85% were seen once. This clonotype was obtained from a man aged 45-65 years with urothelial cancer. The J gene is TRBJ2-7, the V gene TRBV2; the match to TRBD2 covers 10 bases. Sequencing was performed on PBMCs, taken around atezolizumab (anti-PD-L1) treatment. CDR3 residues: CASNPGLATYEQYF. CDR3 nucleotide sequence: TGTGCCAGCAACCCGGGACTAGCGACTTACGAGCAGTACTTC. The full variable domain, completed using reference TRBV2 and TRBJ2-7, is EPEVTQTPSHQVTQMGQEVILRCVPISNHLYFYWYRQILGQKVEFLVSFYNNEISEKSEIFDDQFSVERPDGSNFTLKIRSTKLEDSAMYFCASNPGLATYEQYFGPGTRLTVT.